The 7 T cell receptor beta chains below come from one sample, sequenced in a study of beta chain features in type 1 diabetes. Reverse transcribing all isolated RNA meant expressed TCRB transcripts were sequenced. TCRdb's table, derived via immunoSEQ multiplex PCR, lists solely in-frame clones and lacks some. The repertoire includes more than 50,000 clones, roughly 60% of them detected once, and around 2.2% sits in the top ten. The sequenced sample consisted of Tregs from blood. These receptor sequences come from a woman under 30 in good health.

Here the CDR3 reads CASKQALSSYEQYF. CDR3 DNA sequence: TGTGCCAGCAAACAGGCCTTAAGCTCCTACGAGCAGTACTTC. This chain uses TRBV2 with TRBJ2-7, with TRBD1 as a possible D gene (5 bases). Germline values: CDR1 SNHLY, CDR2 FYNNEI. V was pared by 7 bases and J by 0 bases, with 13 bases between. The CDR3 length is 14 residues.

This clone was seen more than once but under ten times. The rearrangement uses TRBV6-1 and TRBJ1-2; D may be TRBD1 (6 bases). Germline V gene data show CDR1 as MNHNS and CDR2 as SASEGT. CDR3 size: 11 residues. V lost 6 bases and J lost 7, with 9 bases in between. The CDR3 DNA reads TGTGCCAGCAGACAGGGTTTTGGCTACACCTTC. Amino acids: CASRQGFGYTF.

By share, this clone ranks as medium-sized. This sample includes further DNA sequences coding for the same CDR3. V gene TRBV7-2 combines with J gene TRBJ2-3; 10 positions agree with TRBD1. J lost 2 bases, V lost 1 base, and 0 bases had no gene match. Germline V gene sequence: CDR1 SGHTA, CDR2 FQGNSA. The CDR3 loop spans 15 amino acids. Here the CDR3 DNA reads TGTGCCAGCAGCTTAGGACAGGGGGCCACAGATACGCAGTATTTT. This sequence encodes CASSLGQGATDTQYF. Full variable domain (outside the CDR3, taken from reference TRBV7-2 and TRBJ2-3): GAGVSQSPSNKVTEKGKDVELRCDPISGHTALYWYRQSLGQGLEFLIYFQGNSAPDKSGLPSDRFSAERTGGSVSTLTIQRTQQEDSAVYLCASSLGQGATDTQYFGPGTRLTVL.

This clone was seen a handful of times. J is TRBJ1-3 and V is TRBV6-1, with D possibly TRBD1 on 5 matching bases. Looked up from germline, CDR1 is MNHNS and CDR2 is SASEGT. V lost 5 bases and J lost 4, with 9 bases in between. This CDR3 is built from 13 residues. CDR3 bases: TGTGCCAGCAGTATCGACAGCGGAAACACCATATATTTT. Its protein product is CASSIDSGNTIYF.

This clone was observed a single time. The rearrangement links TRBV2 to TRBJ2-5, with TRBD2 matching 13 bases. Germline trimming cut 10 bases from V and 2 bases from J; bases unmatched to any gene: 7. Germline loops: CDR1 SNHLY, CDR2 FYNNEI. The CDR3 is 15 residues long. CDR3 amino acids: CATGGTSGEQETQYF. CDR3 DNA sequence: TGTGCCACGGGGGGGACTAGCGGGGAGCAAGAGACCCAGTACTTC.

The chain uses TRBV5-4 and TRBJ2-5; possibly TRBD1 for D (6 bases). This CDR3 comprises 13 residues. From germline, CDR1 is SGHNT and CDR2 YYREEE (reference sequence). The V end lost 4 bases, the J end lost 5 bases, and 12 bases lay between the germline ends. CDR3 region: CASSPAGEETQYF. In DNA form, the CDR3 reads TGTGCCAGCAGCCCCGCAGGGGAGGAGACCCAGTACTTC. Using reference TRBV5-4 and TRBJ2-5 for the parts outside the CDR3, the full variable domain is ETGVTQSPTHLIKTRGQQVTLRCSSQSGHNTVSWYQQALGQGPQFIFQYYREEENGRGNFPPRFSGLQFPNYSSELNVNALELDDSALYLCASSPAGEETQYFGPGTRLLVL.

The rearrangement uses TRBV7-2 and TRBJ2-2; TRBD2 matches 15 bases. This CDR3 spans 17 amino acids. Germline V gene data show CDR1 as SGHTA and CDR2 as FQGNSA. J gave up 6 bases and V 5 bases, and 7 bases lay outside the gene matches. CDR3 in DNA: TGTGCCAGCAGCCCTTGGACTAGCGGGGGGGTTGCCGGGGAGCTGTTTTTT. As protein: CASSPWTSGGVAGELFF.